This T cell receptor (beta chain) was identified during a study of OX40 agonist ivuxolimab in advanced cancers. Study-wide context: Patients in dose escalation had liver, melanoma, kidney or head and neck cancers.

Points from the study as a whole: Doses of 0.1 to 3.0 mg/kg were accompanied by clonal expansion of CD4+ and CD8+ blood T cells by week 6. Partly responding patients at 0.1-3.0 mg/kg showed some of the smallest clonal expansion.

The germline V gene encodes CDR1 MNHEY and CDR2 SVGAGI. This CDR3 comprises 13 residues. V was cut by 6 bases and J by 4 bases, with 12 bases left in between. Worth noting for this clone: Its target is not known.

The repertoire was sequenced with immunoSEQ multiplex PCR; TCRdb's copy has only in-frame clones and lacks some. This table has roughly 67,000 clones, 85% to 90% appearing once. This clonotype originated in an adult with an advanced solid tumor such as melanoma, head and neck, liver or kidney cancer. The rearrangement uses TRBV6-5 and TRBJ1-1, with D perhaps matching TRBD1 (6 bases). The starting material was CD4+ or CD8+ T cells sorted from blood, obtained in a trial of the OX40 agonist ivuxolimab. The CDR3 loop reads CASSRGQITEAFF. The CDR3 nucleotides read TGTGCCAGCAGCCGCGGACAGATCACTGAAGCTTTCTTT.